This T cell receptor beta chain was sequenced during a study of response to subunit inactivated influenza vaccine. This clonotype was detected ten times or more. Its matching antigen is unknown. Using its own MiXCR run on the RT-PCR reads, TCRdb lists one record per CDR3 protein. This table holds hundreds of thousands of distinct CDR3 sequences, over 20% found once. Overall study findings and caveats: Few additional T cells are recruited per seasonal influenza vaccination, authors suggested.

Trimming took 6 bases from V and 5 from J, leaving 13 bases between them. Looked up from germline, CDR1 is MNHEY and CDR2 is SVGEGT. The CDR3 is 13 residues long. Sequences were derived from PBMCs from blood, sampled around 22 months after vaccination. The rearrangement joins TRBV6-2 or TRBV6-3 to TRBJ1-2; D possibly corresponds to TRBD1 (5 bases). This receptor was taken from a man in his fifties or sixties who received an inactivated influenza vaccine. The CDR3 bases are TGTGCCAGCAGCAAGGGGTCGTGGTATGGCTACACCTTC. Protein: CASSKGSWYGYTF.